The 5 T cell receptor beta chains given below trace back to one sample, sequenced in a study of metastatic and nonmetastatic thyroid tumors (TCRdb year 2020). Receptors were amplified or captured by PCR. TCRdb records Illumina HiSeq 4000 as the sequencer. The public reads were reanalyzed by TCRdb: fastp trimming at Q25, MiXCR alignment, in-frame beta chains only. The sample data list about 21,000 clones, and around 19% of these were observed just once. The biggest ten clones account for approximately 21% of the sample. No patient had received any treatment before thyroid surgery. Material for sequencing was blood. These receptors all stem from a male donor with papillary thyroid cancer or a benign thyroid nodule (not recorded which). Some clones in this sample may be carry-over from other donors' samples.

In this sample, this clone turned up many times. The chain joins TRBV19 to TRBJ1-5; the D gene is possibly TRBD1 (6 bases). Germline-derived CDR1 and CDR2 are LNHDA and SQIVND (reference sequence). This CDR3 has 14 residues. V gave up 6 bases and J gave up 1 base, with 10 bases separating them. The CDR3 is CASRTTGSNQPQHF. In DNA, the CDR3 is TGTGCCAGTAGGACTACAGGGAGCAATCAGCCCCAGCATTTT.

This clone was picked up many times. The chain has TRBV3-1 and TRBJ2-7; 16 bases agree with TRBD2. V shed 0 bases, J shed 9 bases, and the junction held 14 bases outside the gene matches. This CDR3 region has 19 residues. Germline V gene lookup returns CDR1 LGHDT and CDR2 YNNKEL (reference sequence). CDR3 protein: CASSQEHSMGTSGGARQYF. As DNA, the CDR3 is TGTGCCAGCAGCCAAGAGCACTCTATGGGGACTAGCGGGGGGGCTCGGCAGTACTTC.

This clone was seen ten or more times. This may be a read error, as it is one base from a much larger clone. This chain links TRBV30 with TRBJ1-5; D gene unclear. The CDR3 contains 13 residues. Looked up from germline, CDR1 is GTSNPN and CDR2 is SVGIG (reference sequence). In DNA form, the CDR3 reads TGTGCCTGGAGTGTCGGGGAAGGGCAGCTCCAGCATTTT. This encodes CAWSVGEGQLQHF.

This clone was observed many times. This rearrangement joins TRBV5-1 to TRBJ2-7; 10 positions agree with TRBD2. Germline lookup yields CDR1 SGHRS and CDR2 YFSETQ. The trim removed 0 bases at V and 6 bases at J, leaving 6 bases unmatched. The CDR3 contains 15 residues. CDR3 in DNA: TGCGCCAGCAGCTTGGCGAGCGGGGGGGCCGCCGAGCAGTACTTC. It translates to CASSLASGGAAEQYF.

The V and J genes are TRBV30 and TRBJ1-6; D perhaps matches TRBD1 (6 bases). With 0 bases removed from V and 7 bases from J, the gap between germline ends came to 10 bases. In germline, CDR1 is GTSNPN, CDR2 SVGIG (reference sequence). The CDR3 length is 14 residues. In DNA, the CDR3 is TGTGCCTGGAGTGTCGGACAGACGAATTCACCCCTCCACTTT. Amino acids: CAWSVGQTNSPLHF.